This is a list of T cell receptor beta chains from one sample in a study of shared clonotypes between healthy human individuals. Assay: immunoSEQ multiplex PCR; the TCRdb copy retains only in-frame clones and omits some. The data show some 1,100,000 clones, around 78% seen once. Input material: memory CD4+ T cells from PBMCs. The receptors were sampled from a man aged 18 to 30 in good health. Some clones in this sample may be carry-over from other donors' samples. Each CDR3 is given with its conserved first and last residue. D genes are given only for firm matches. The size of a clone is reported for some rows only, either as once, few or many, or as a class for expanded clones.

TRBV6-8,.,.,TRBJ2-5,CASRRQPQKTQYF,TGTGCCAGCAGAAGACAGCCACAGAAGACCCAGTACTTC
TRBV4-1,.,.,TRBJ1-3,CASSQWLGNTIYF,TGCGCCAGCAGCCAATGGCTAGGAAACACCATATATTTT
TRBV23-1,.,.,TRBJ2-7,CASSPPIFRSGSYEQYF,TGCGCCAGCAGTCCCCCCATTTTTCGGTCGGGATCCTACGAGCAGTACTTC
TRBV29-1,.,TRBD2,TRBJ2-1,CSGTSGSAGEQFF,TGCAGCGGCACTAGCGGGAGTGCTGGTGAGCAGTTCTTC
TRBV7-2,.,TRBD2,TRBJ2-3,CASSFMGRDTDTQYF,TGTGCCAGCAGCTTTATGGGGAGGGACACAGATACGCAGTATTTT
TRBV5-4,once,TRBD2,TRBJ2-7,CASSSGATSGAYEQYF,TGTGCCAGCAGCTCCGGAGCGACTAGCGGGGCCTACGAGCAGTACTTC
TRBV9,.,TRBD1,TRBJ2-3,CASSLGTGAGETSSTDTQYF,TGTGCCAGCAGCCTTGGGACAGGGGCGGGAGAAACTTCTAGCACAGATACGCAGTATTTT
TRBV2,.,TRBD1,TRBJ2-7,CASSEQGVSYEQYF,TGTGCCAGCAGTGAACAGGGGGTTAGTTACGAGCAGTACTTC
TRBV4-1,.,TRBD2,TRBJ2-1,CASSSGGLANNEQFF,TGCGCCAGCAGTTCGGGGGGACTAGCGAACAATGAGCAGTTCTTC
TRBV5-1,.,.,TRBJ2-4,CASSDVAKNIQYF,TGCGCCAGCAGTGACGTAGCCAAAAACATTCAGTACTTC
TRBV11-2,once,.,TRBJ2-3,CASSFRGRDTQYF,TGTGCCAGCAGCTTCAGAGGTAGAGATACGCAGTATTTT
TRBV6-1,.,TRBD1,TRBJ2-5,CASRSGRQGYETQYF,TGTGCCAGCAGATCCGGTAGACAGGGGTATGAGACCCAGTACTTC
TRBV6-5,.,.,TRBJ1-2,CASTSSYGYTF,TGTGCCAGCACCTCCAGCTATGGCTACACCTTC
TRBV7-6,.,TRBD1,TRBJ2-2,CASSLAPRGQSGELFF,TGTGCCAGCAGCTTAGCTCCCAGGGGGCAGTCCGGGGAGCTGTTTTTT
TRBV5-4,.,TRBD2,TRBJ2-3,CASSFGGADTQYF,TGTGCCAGCAGCTTCGGGGGGGCAGATACGCAGTATTTT
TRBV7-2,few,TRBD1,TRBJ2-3,CASSLRGQPTDTQYF,TGTGCCAGCAGCTTAAGGGGACAGCCCACAGATACGCAGTATTTT
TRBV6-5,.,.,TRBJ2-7,CASRQATTYEQYF,TGTGCCAGCCGACAGGCGACAACCTACGAGCAGTACTTC
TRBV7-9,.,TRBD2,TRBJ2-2,CASTAGLAGKSNTGELFF,TGTGCCAGCACCGCGGGACTAGCGGGAAAATCGAACACCGGGGAGCTGTTTTTT
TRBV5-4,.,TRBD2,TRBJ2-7,CASSLGTSGLSYEQYF,TGTGCCAGCAGCTTAGGGACTAGCGGGCTTTCCTACGAGCAGTACTTC
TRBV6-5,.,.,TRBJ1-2,CASSYLQGNYGYTF,TGTGCCAGCAGTTACTTGCAGGGCAACTATGGCTACACCTTC
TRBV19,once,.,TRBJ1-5,CASTVQSGGNQPQHF,TGTGCCAGTACAGTACAGTCAGGGGGCAATCAGCCCCAGCATTTT
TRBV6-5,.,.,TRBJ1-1,CASRPGPTRTEAFF,TGTGCCAGCAGACCAGGCCCCACGCGGACTGAAGCTTTCTTT
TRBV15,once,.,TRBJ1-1,CATSREKESIKAFF,TGTGCCACCAGCAGAGAGAAGGAAAGTATTAAAGCTTTCTTT
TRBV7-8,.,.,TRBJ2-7,CASSLGRASSYEQYF,TGTGCCAGCAGCTTAGGTCGGGCCAGCTCCTACGAGCAGTACTTC
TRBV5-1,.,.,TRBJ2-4,CASSLGPPPDIQYF,TGCGCCAGCAGCTTGGGACCCCCGCCCGACATTCAGTACTTC
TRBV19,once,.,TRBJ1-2,CASSIVPKNYGYTF,TGTGCCAGTAGTATAGTTCCAAAAAACTATGGCTACACCTTC
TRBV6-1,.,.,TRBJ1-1,CASSARGETEAFF,TGTGCCAGCAGTGCGCGAGGAGAGACTGAAGCTTTCTTT
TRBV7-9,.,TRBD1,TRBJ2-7,CASSYGTGSEQYF,TGTGCCAGCAGCTACGGGACAGGGTCCGAGCAGTACTTC
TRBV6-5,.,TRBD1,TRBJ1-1,CASSYSGQGRTEAFF,TGTGCCAGCAGTTACTCCGGACAGGGTAGAACTGAAGCTTTCTTT
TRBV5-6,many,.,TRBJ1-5,CASSLEPDQPQHF,TGTGCCAGCAGCTTGGAACCTGATCAGCCCCAGCATTTT
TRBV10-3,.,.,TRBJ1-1,CAIGGSTEAFF,TGTGCCATCGGGGGGTCCACTGAAGCTTTCTTT
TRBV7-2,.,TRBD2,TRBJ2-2,CASSLARGAGELFF,TGTGCCAGCAGCTTAGCCCGGGGGGCCGGGGAGCTGTTTTTT
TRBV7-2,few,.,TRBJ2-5,CASSLVGGAARQETQYF,TGTGCCAGCAGCTTAGTTGGAGGGGCGGCTCGACAAGAGACCCAGTACTTC
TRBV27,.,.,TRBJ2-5,CASSLETQYF,TGTGCCAGCAGTCTAGAGACCCAGTACTTC
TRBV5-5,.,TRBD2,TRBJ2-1,CASSLVGTSNEQFF,TGTGCCAGCAGCTTGGTCGGGACTAGTAATGAGCAGTTCTTC
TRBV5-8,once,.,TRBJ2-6,CASSTWESGANVLTF,TGTGCCAGCAGTACCTGGGAGTCTGGGGCCAACGTCCTGACTTTC
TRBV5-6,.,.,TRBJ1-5,CASSLGPDSNQPQHF,TGTGCCAGCAGCTTGGGGCCGGATAGCAATCAGCCCCAGCATTTT
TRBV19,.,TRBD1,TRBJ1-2,CASSIVRQGRDGYTF,TGTGCCAGTAGTATAGTCCGACAGGGTAGAGATGGCTACACCTTC
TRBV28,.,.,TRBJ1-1,CASSSRRGTEAFF,TGTGCCAGCAGTTCACGCCGTGGCACTGAAGCTTTCTTT
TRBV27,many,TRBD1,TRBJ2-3,CASSSYRGADTQYF,TGTGCCAGCAGTTCCTACAGGGGTGCAGATACGCAGTATTTT
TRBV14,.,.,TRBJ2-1,CASTPHLRNEQFF,TGTGCCAGCACCCCTCACCTGAGGAATGAGCAGTTCTTC
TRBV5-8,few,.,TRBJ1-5,CASRSYAGNQPQHF,TGTGCCAGCAGGTCCTACGCTGGGAATCAGCCCCAGCATTTT
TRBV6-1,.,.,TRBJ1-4,CASRVGVKEKLFF,TGTGCCAGCAGGGTAGGGGTAAAGGAAAAACTGTTTTTT
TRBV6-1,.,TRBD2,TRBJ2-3,CASSVGLVFTDTQYF,TGTGCCAGCAGTGTCGGACTAGTGTTCACAGATACGCAGTATTTT
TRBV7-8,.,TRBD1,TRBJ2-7,CATGLLPDRVYEQYF,TGTGCCACCGGACTCCTGCCGGACAGGGTCTACGAGCAGTACTTC
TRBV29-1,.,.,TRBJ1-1,CSTWEAALSAEAFF,TGCAGCACCTGGGAGGCGGCCTTATCGGCTGAAGCTTTCTTT
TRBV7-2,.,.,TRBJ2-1,CASSLASVARAYNEQFF,TGTGCCAGCAGCTTAGCGTCCGTCGCTCGAGCCTACAATGAGCAGTTCTTC
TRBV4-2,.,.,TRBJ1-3,CASSHGDARGNTIYF,TGTGCCAGCAGCCATGGGGACGCTCGGGGAAACACCATATATTTT
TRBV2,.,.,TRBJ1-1,CASRREGKPNTEAFF,TGTGCCAGCAGGCGGGAGGGAAAGCCGAACACTGAAGCTTTCTTT
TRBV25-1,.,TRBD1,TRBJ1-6,CASRGTENSPLHF,TGTGCCAGCAGGGGGACAGAAAATTCACCCCTCCACTTT
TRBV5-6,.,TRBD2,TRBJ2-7,CASSSGLAGANPRQYF,TGTGCCAGCAGCTCCGGACTAGCGGGAGCCAACCCTCGGCAGTACTTC
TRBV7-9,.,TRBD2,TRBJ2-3,CASSELAGGPVAQYF,TGTGCCAGCAGCGAACTAGCGGGAGGGCCGGTTGCGCAGTATTTT
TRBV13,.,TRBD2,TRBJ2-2,CASRLAGVPGELFF,TGTGCCAGCCGACTAGCGGGAGTTCCCGGGGAGCTGTTTTTT